The T cell receptor beta chain under discussion was sequenced for a study of blood T cell repertoires in COVID-19. For the study at large: In each case, the material was cDNA or gDNA derived from T cells, B-cell-depleted T cells, or PBMCs.

There are 15 residues in the CDR3. The germline V and J ends were trimmed by 5 bases and 5 bases, with 19 bases remaining between them. Germline CDR1 MNHEY, CDR2 SVGAGI. Original methodology: Estimates of nucleated cell counts were drawn from the amplification of reference gene primers. Some clones are missing from TCRdb's copy, which holds only in-frame ones; the method was immunoSEQ multiplex PCR. That table supplies the V and J calls and clone size; D and trimming were determined from the DNA. The repertoire includes 120,000 to 150,000 clones, about four fifths of them detected once, and around 8.6% sits in the top ten.

The chain recombines TRBV6-5 with TRBJ2-7, with D perhaps TRBD1 (6 bases). This clonotype originated in a human donor in a cohort sampled during active COVID-19. Sequencing input: peripheral blood. CDR3 sequence reads: CASSPRGGIRDEQYF. The CDR3, as DNA: TGTGCCAGCAGTCCCAGAGGGGGAATAAGGGACGAGCAGTACTTC.